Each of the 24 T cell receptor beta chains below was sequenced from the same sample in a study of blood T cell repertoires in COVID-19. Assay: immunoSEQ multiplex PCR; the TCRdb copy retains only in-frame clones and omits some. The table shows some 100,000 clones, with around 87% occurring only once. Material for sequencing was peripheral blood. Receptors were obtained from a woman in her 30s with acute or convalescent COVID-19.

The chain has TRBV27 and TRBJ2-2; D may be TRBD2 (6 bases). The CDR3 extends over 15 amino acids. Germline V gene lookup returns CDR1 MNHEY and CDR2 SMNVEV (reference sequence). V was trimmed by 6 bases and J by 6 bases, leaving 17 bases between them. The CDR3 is CASRLRDSRPGELFF. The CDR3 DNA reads TGTGCCAGCAGACTCCGGGACTCTCGCCCCGGGGAGCTGTTTTTT.

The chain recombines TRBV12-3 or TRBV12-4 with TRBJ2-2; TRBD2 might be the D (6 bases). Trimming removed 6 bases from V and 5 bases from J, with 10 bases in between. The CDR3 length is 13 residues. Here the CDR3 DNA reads TGTGCCAGCAGGCGGGGTCTAACCGGGGAGCTGTTTTTT. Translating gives CASRRGLTGELFF.

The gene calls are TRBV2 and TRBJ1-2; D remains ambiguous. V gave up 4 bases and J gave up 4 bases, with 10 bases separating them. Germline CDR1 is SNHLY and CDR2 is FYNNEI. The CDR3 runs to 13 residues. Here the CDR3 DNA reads TGTGCCAGCAGTGTCCAGGTCTCCTATGGCTACACCTTC. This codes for CASSVQVSYGYTF.

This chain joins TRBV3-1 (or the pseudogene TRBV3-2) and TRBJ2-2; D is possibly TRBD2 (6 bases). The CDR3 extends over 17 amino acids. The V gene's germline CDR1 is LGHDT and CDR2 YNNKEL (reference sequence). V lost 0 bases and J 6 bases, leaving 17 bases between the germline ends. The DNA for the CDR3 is TGTGCCAGCAGCCAAGATCCGTGGCGGGACGGGGCCGGGGAGCTGTTTTTT. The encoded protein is CASSQDPWRDGAGELFF.

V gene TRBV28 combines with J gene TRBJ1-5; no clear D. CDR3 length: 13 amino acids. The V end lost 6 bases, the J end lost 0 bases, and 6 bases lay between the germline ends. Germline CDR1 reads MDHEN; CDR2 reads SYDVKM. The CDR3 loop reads CASRGSSNQPQHF. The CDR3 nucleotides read TGTGCCAGCAGGGGCTCTAGCAATCAGCCCCAGCATTTT.

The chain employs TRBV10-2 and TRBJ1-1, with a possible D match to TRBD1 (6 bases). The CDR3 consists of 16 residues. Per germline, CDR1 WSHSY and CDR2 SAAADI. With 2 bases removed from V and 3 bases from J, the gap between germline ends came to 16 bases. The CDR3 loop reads CASSEIPGAGDTEAFF. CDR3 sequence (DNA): TGCGCCAGCAGTGAGATTCCCGGAGCAGGGGACACTGAAGCTTTCTTT.

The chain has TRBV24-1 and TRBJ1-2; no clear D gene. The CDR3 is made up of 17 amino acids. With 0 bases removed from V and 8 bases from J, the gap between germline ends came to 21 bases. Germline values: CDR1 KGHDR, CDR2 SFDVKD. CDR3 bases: TGTGCCACCAGTGATTTGCAAAGGTCCCTGCCGACGCGGGGCTACACCTTC. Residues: CATSDLQRSLPTRGYTF.

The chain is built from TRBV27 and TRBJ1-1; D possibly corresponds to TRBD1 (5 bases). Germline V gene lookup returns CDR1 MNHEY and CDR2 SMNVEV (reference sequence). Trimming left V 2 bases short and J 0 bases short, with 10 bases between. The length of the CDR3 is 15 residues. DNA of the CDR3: TGTGCCAGCAGTTTAAGAACAGGCCTGAACACTGAAGCTTTCTTT. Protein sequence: CASSLRTGLNTEAFF.

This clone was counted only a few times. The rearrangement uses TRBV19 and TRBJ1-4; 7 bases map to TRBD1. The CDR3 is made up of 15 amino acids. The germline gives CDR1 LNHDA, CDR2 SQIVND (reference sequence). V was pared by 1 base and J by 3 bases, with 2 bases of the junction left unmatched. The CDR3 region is CASSIARGPNEKLFF. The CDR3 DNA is TGTGCCAGTAGTATAGCGAGGGGGCCTAATGAAAAACTGTTTTTT.

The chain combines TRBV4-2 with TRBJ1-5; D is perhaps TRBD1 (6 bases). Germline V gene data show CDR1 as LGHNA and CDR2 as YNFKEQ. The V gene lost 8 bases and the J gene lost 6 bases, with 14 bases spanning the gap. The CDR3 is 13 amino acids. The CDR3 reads CASSGGAVQPQHF. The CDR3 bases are TGTGCCAGCTCGGGGGGGGCAGTTCAGCCCCAGCATTTT.

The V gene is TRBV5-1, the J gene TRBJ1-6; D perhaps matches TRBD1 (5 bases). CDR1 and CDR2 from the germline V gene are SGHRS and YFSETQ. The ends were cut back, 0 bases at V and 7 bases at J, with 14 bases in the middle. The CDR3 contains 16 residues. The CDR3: CASSLGLGQGNSPLHF. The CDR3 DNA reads TGCGCCAGCAGCTTGGGTCTTGGGCAGGGAAATTCACCCCTCCACTTT.

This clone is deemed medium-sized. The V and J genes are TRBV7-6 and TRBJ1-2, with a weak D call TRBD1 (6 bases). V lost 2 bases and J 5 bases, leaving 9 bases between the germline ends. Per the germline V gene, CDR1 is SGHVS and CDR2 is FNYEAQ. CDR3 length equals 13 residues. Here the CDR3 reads CASSLRGGYGYTF. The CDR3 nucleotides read TGTGCCAGCAGCTTAAGGGGGGGGTATGGCTACACCTTC. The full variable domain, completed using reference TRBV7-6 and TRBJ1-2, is GAGVSQSPRYKVTKRGQDVALRCDPISGHVSLYWYRQALGQGPEFLTYFNYEAQQDKSGLPNDRFSAERPEGSISTLTIQRTEQRDSAMYRCASSLRGGYGYTFGSGTRLTVV.

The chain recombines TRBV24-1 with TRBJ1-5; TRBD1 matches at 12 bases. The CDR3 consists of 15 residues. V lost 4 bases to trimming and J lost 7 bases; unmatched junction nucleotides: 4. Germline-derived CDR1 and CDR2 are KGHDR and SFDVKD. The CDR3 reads CATSDPGTGGQPQHF. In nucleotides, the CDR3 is TGTGCCACCAGTGACCCCGGGACAGGGGGCCAGCCCCAGCATTTT.

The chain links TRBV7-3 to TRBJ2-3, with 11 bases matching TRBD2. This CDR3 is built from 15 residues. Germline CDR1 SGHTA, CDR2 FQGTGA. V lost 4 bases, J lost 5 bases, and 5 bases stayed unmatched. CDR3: CASSYRTSGLDTQYF. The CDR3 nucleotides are TGTGCCAGCAGCTATAGGACTAGCGGGCTAGATACGCAGTATTTT. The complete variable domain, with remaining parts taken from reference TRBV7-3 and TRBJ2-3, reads GAGVSQTPSNKVTEKGKYVELRCDPISGHTALYWYRQSLGQGPEFLIYFQGTGAADDSGLPNDRFFAVRPEGSVSTLKIQRTERGDSAVYLCASSYRTSGLDTQYFGPGTRLTVL.

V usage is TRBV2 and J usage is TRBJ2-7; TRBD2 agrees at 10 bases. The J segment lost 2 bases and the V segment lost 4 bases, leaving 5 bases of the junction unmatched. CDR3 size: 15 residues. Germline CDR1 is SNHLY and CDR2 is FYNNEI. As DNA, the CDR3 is TGTGCCAGCAGTGGGACTAGCGGAGTTCCCTACGAGCAGTACTTC. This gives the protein CASSGTSGVPYEQYF.

The CDR3 nucleotides read TGTGCTAGTGGCCTTGCGTCCCACACTGAAGCTTTCTTT. Encoded protein: CASGLASHTEAFF. The chain is built from TRBV12-5 and TRBJ1-1; no reliable D call. CDR3 length: 13 amino acids. Trimming stripped 6 bases from V and 3 bases from J, with 11 bases between. Germline V gene lookup returns CDR1 LGHNT and CDR2 FRNRAP.

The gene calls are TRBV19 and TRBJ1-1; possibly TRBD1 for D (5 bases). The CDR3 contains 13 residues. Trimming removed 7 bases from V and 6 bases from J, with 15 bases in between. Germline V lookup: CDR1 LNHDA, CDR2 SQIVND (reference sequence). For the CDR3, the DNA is TGTGCCAGTACCCCCGGGACTCCCCCTGAAGCTTTCTTT. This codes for CASTPGTPPEAFF.

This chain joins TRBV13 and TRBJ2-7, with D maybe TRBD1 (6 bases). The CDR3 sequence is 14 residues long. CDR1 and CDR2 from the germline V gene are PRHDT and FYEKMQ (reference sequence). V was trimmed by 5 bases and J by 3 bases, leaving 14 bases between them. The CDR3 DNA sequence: TGTGCCAGCAGCCGAGGGGACACAAACTACGAGCAGTACTTC. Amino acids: CASSRGDTNYEQYF.

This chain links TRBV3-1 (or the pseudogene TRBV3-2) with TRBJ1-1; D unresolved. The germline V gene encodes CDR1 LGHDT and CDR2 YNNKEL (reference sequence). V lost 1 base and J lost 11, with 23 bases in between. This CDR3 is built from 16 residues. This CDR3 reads CASSQGTQPGSEVAFF. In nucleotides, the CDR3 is TGTGCCAGCAGCCAAGGAACGCAACCGGGGTCTGAAGTGGCTTTCTTT.

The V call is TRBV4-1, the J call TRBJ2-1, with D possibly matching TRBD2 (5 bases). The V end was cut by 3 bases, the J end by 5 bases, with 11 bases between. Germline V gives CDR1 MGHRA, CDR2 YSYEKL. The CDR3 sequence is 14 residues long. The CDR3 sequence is CASSQRVQDNEQFF. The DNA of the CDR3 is TGCGCCAGCAGCCAGCGGGTTCAGGACAATGAGCAGTTCTTC.

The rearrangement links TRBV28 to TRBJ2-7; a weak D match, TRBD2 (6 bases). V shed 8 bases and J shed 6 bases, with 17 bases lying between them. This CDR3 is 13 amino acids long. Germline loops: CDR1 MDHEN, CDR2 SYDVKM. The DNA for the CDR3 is TGTGCCAGCGGAGGGACGTCGAATTTCGAGCAGTACTTC. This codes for CASGGTSNFEQYF.

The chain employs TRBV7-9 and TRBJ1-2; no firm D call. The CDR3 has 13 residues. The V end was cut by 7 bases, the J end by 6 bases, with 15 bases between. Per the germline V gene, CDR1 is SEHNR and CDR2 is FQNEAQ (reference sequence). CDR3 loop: CASTLALPDGYTF. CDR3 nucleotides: TGTGCCAGCACCCTCGCCCTTCCGGATGGCTACACCTTC.

The CDR3 region is CASSGGGVGGNTIYF. For the CDR3, the DNA is TGTGCCAGCAGCGGAGGGGGAGTAGGTGGAAACACCATATATTTT. This chain links TRBV9 with TRBJ1-3; D may be TRBD1 (6 bases). The V and J ends lost 3 bases and 3 bases respectively, with 13 bases between them. CDR1 is SGDLS, CDR2 YYNGEE, per germline. CDR3 length: 15 amino acids.

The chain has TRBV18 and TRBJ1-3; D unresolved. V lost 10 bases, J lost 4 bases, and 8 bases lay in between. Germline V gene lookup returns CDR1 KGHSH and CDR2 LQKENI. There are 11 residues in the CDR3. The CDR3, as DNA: TGTGCCACCGAACAGGGAAACACCATATATTTT. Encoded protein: CATEQGNTIYF. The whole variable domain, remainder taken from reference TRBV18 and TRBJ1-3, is NAGVMQNPRHLVRRRGQEARLRCSPMKGHSHVYWYRQLPEEGLKFMVYLQKENIIDESGMPKERFSAEFPKEGPSILRIQQVVRGDSAAYFCATEQGNTIYFGEGSWLTVV.